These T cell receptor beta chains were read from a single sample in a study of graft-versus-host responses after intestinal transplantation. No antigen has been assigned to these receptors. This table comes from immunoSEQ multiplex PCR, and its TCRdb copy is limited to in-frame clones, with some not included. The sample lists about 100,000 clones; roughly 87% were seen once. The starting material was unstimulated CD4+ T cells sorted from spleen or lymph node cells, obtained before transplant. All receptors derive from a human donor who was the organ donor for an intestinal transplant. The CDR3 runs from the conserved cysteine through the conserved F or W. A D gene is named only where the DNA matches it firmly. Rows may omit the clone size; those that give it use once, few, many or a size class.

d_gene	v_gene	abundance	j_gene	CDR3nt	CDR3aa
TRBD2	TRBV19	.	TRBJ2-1	TGTGCCAGTAGTAGGGGACTAGCCCTGAACAATGAGCAGTTCTTC	CASSRGLALNNEQFF
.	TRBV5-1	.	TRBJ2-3	TGCGCCAGCAGCGTCCCGCCCACAGATACGCAGTATTTT	CASSVPPTDTQYF
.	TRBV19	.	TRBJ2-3	TGTGCCAGTAGGGACAGGGCTAGCGGGAGCACAGATACGCAGTATTTT	CASRDRASGSTDTQYF
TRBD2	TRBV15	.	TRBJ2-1	TGTGCCACCAGCCTCCGGCTAGCGGGAATCTCCTACAATGAGCAGTTCTTC	CATSLRLAGISYNEQFF
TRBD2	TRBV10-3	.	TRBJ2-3	TGTGCCATCAGTCCACTCAAGCGGGAGACCGCAGATACGCAGTATTTT	CAISPLKRETADTQYF
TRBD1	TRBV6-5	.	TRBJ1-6	TGTGCCAGCAGTGGGGACAGGGAATATAATTCACCCCTCCACTTT	CASSGDREYNSPLHF
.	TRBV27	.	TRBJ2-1	TGTGCCAGCAGTTTTGGCGTGAGCTCCTACAATGAGCAGTTCTTC	CASSFGVSSYNEQFF
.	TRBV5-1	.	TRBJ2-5	TGCGCCAGCATGGGGGAAGAGACCCAGTACTTC	CASMGEETQYF
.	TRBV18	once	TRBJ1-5	TGTGCCAGCTCACCAAACAACAATCAGCCCCAGCATTTT	CASSPNNNQPQHF
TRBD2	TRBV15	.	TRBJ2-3	TGTGCCACCAGCAGAGCGGGACTAGCGGGCTCCGATACGCAGTATTTT	CATSRAGLAGSDTQYF
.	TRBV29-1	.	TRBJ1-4	TGCAGCGTTGAAGCCCCCCCAGGGGAGTCTGAAAAACTGTTTTTT	CSVEAPPGESEKLFF
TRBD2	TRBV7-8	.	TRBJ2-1	TGTGCCAGCAGCAGAAAGCGGGACCCCGGACATGAGCAGTTCTTC	CASSRKRDPGHEQFF
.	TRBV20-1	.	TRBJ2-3	TGCAGTGCTAGAGCATCAAATACGCAGTATTTT	CSARASNTQYF
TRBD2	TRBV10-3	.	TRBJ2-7	TGTGCCATCAGTGGCTCGAGGACTAGCGGGACCTACGAGCAGTACTTC	CAISGSRTSGTYEQYF
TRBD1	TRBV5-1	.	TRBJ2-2	TGCGCCAGCAGCGGGGGACAGACGAACACCGGGGAGCTGTTTTTT	CASSGGQTNTGELFF
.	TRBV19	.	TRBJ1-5	TGTGCCAGTAGTATTTTGAACAGGGATCCCCGACAGCCCCAGCATTTT	CASSILNRDPRQPQHF
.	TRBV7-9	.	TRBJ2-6	TGTGCCAGCAGCTTAGGAGGGACTGGGGCCAACGTCCTGACTTTC	CASSLGGTGANVLTF
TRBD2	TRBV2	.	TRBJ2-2	TGTGCCAGCAGCAGTCCGGGACTAGCGGAGACCGGGGAGCTGTTTTTT	CASSSPGLAETGELFF
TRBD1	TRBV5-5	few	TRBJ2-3	TGTGCCAGCAGCCTCGGGGACAGACGAGAAGATACGCAGTATTTT	CASSLGDRREDTQYF
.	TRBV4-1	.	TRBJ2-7	TGCGCCAGCAGCCAAGCAGTGAGTCTACCTTACGAGCAGTACTTC	CASSQAVSLPYEQYF
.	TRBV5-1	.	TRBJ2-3	TGCGCCAGCAGCTCGGACCTCTCCACAGATACGCAGTATTTT	CASSSDLSTDTQYF
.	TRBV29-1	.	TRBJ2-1	TGCAGCGTTGAGCTGATGGGTGAGCAGTTCTTC	CSVELMGEQFF
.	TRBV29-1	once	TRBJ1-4	TGCAGCGTCCGTACTGGGGGATTTGAAAAACTGTTTTTT	CSVRTGGFEKLFF
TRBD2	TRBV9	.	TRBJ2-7	TGTGCCAGCAGCCCGCGGACTAGCGGGGCCTACGAGCAGTACTTC	CASSPRTSGAYEQYF
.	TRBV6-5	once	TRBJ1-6	TGTGCCAGCACCCCCCAGGGCGAGGTGTCACCCCTCCACTTT	CASTPQGEVSPLHF
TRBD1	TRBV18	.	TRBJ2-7	TGTGCCAGCTCATCCGGACAGGGACCCCTCTACGAGCAGTACTTC	CASSSGQGPLYEQYF
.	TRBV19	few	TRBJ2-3	TGTGCCAGTAGTTTTCGCGACGGAGGCACAGATACGCAGTATTTT	CASSFRDGGTDTQYF
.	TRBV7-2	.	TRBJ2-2	TGTGCCAGCAGCTTAAGGGGCTCGAACACCGGGGAGCTGTTTTTT	CASSLRGSNTGELFF
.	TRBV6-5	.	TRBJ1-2	TGTGCCAGCAGTTACCCGCGAGGTCGTGACGGTGGCTACACCTTC	CASSYPRGRDGGYTF
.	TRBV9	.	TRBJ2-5	TGTGCCAGCAGCGTGGGAGCACTAGGCAGGGAGACCCAGTACTTC	CASSVGALGRETQYF
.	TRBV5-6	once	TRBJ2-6	TGTGCCAGCAGCTTCTACTCTGGGGCCAACGTCCTGACTTTC	CASSFYSGANVLTF
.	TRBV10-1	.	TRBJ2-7	TGCGCCAGCAGTGATGGCCCAGCCTACGAGCAGTACTTC	CASSDGPAYEQYF
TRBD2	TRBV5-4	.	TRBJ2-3	TGTGCCAGCAGCCAAAGCCCCGGGGGGGGAGCAGATACGCAGTATTTT	CASSQSPGGGADTQYF
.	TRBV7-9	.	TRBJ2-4	TGTGCCAGCAGCTTAATGGGTGGGGAAAACATTCAGTACTTC	CASSLMGGENIQYF
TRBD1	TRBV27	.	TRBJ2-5	TGTGCCAGCAGTTTATCAGGACAGGGGGCGCGTGAGACCCAGTACTTC	CASSLSGQGARETQYF
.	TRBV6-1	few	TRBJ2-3	TGTGCCAGCAGAGAGGGGTACGCAGATACGCAGTATTTT	CASREGYADTQYF
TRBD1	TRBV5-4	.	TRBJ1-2	TGTGCCAGCAGCGCGGGGGGGACAGCTACACCCTATGGCTACACCTTC	CASSAGGTATPYGYTF
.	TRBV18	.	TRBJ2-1	TGTGCCAGCTCACCACCTGATGTAGGTCAGTTCTTC	CASSPPDVGQFF
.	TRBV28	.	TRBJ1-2	TGTGCCAGCAGGGCCCTTGGATATGGCTACACCTTC	CASRALGYGYTF
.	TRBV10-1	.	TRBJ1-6	TGCGCCAGCAGTGAGGAGGGACCCTATTCACCCCTCCACTTT	CASSEEGPYSPLHF
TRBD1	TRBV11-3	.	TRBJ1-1	TGTGCCAGCAGCTCAAGGACAGGTGAAGCTTTCTTT	CASSSRTGEAFF
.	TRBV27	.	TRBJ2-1	TGTGCCAGCAGTCTCTATCGGGTTAGCTCCTACAATGAGCAGTTCTTC	CASSLYRVSSYNEQFF